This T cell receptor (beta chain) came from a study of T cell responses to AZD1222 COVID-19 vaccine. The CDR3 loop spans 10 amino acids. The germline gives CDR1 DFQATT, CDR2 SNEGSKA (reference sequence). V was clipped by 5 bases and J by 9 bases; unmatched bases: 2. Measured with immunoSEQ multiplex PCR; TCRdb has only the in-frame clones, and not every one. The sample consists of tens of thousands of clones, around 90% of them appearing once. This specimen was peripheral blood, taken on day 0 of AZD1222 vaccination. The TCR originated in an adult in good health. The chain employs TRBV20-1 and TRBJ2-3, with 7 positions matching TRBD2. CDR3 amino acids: CSALAGTQYF. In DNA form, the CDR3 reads TGCAGTGCTTTAGCGGGCACGCAGTATTTT.